This T cell receptor beta chain was sequenced for a study of CD8 T cells in Susac syndrome. With random hexamers, roughly 0.45 to 1 ug RNA was reverse transcribed. TCRdb itself ran the immunoSEQ multiplex PCR reads through MiXCR, one entry per CDR3 protein. The sample yields 150,000 or so distinct CDR3 sequences, 95% seen once. The CDR3 runs to 14 residues. Looked up from germline, CDR1 is SGHTA and CDR2 is FQGNSA. Trimming left V 5 bases short and J 5 bases short, with 15 bases between. Source material: CD4+ T cells from PBMCs. The J gene is TRBJ2-5, the V gene TRBV7-2; D is possibly TRBD2 (6 bases). The sequence came from a human donor with Susac syndrome. CDR3 nucleotide sequence: TGTGCCAGCAGCCCGATGACTAGTGTGGAGACCCAGTACTTC. It is translated as CASSPMTSVETQYF.